What follows are 8 T cell receptor beta chains derived from one specimen sequenced in a study of T cells in Graves' hyperthyroidism and ophthalmopathy. Amplification of TCR beta CDR3 regions was performed using RNA transcripts as template. Using the HTBI primer set, a first-round RT-PCR was run on the TCR CDR3. TCRdb itself ran the multiplex PCR reads through MiXCR, one entry per CDR3 protein. Of roughly 560,000 distinct CDR3 sequences listed, 14% to 15% are singletons. The sample consisted of blood. The receptors were sampled from a woman aged 40 to 49 with Graves' ophthalmopathy.

This clonotype has a count of ten or more. This chain links TRBV28 with TRBJ1-1; 7 bases are a match to TRBD1. V lost 3 bases, J lost 12 bases, and 10 bases stayed unmatched. This CDR3 region has 13 residues. Germline assignment: CDR1 MDHEN and CDR2 SYDVKM. CDR3 DNA: TGTGCCAGCAGTTTGCCGACAGGGATGAGGACTTTCTTT. This codes for CASSLPTGMRTFF.

This clonotype was counted many times. The V and J genes are TRBV28 and TRBJ1-1; maybe TRBD1 (6 bases). The germline V and J ends were trimmed by 4 bases and 11 bases, with 17 bases remaining between them. CDR1 and CDR2 (germline): MDHEN, SYDVKM. The CDR3 spans 13 residues. The CDR3 DNA reads TGTGCCAGCAGTTCCCCGTTCCGGGACAAGGCTTTCTTT. It specifies CASSSPFRDKAFF.

This clonotype was seen at least ten times. The chain is built from TRBV20-1 and TRBJ2-5; 10 positions match TRBD2. Germline CDR1 is DFQATT and CDR2 is SNEGSKA (reference sequence). CDR3 size: 15 residues. V was pared by 0 bases and J by 5 bases, with 6 bases of the junction left unmatched. CDR3 nucleotides: TGCAGTGCTAGAGATGTTCTAGCGGGAGAGGAGACCCAGTACTTC. This codes for CSARDVLAGEETQYF.

This clonotype was observed a handful of times. V and J are TRBV29-1 and TRBJ2-3; TRBD2 agrees at 8 bases. The CDR3 loop spans 14 amino acids. Germline V gene lookup returns CDR1 SQVTM and CDR2 ANQGSEA. The ends lost 3 bases at V and 4 bases at J; junction bases unmatched: 6. The CDR3 nucleotides are TGCAGCGTTGAGTTTGCGGGGGGCTCAGATACGCAGTATTTT. Protein product: CSVEFAGGSDTQYF.

This clonotype has ten or more counts. The J gene is TRBJ2-7, the V gene TRBV25-1, with D possibly called TRBD1 or TRBD2 (6 bases each). The CDR3 contains 13 residues. Per the germline V gene, CDR1 is MGHDK and CDR2 is SYGVNS. With 3 bases removed from V and 9 bases from J, the gap between germline ends came to 15 bases. The CDR3 DNA follows: TGTGCCAGCAGTGATAGGGGGGAAGGTGTGCAGTACTTC. As protein: CASSDRGEGVQYF.

This clonotype was counted many times. The chain employs TRBV7-6 and TRBJ2-5; TRBD1 agrees at 11 bases. Germline assignment: CDR1 SGHVS and CDR2 FNYEAQ. The ends lost 4 bases at V and 7 bases at J; junction bases unmatched: 11. CDR3 size: 16 residues. The DNA of the CDR3 is TGTGCCAGCAGCTCTCAAAGCGGGACAGGGGGTACGACCCAGTACTTC. Translated: CASSSQSGTGGTTQYF.

The sample holds many counts of this clonotype. This chain links TRBV25-1 with TRBJ1-1; D gene ambiguous. The CDR3 contains 14 residues. The V end lost 6 bases, the J end lost 5 bases, and 16 bases lay between the germline ends. Germline V gives CDR1 MGHDK, CDR2 SYGVNS. CDR3 amino acids: CASSFTVGSTEAFF. CDR3 bases: TGTGCCAGCAGCTTCACGGTGGGTTCGACTGAAGCTTTCTTT.

The chain couples TRBV6-2 or TRBV6-3 to TRBJ2-7, with D uncertain. The CDR3 length is 15 residues. Looked up from germline, CDR1 is MNHEY and CDR2 is SVGEGT. Trimming pared 2 bases from V and 2 bases from J, leaving 13 bases between. The CDR3 bases are TGTGCCAGCAGTTACGCGGACCAGACTCCCTACGAGCAGTACTTC. As protein: CASSYADQTPYEQYF.